This TCR beta chain was profiled in a study of cytomegalovirus exposure and HLA in healthy donors. Findings of the study overall: According to the study, 160 or so TCR beta chains were cytomegalovirus-associated. Across donors, most TCRs were seen rarely, yet some public ones were widespread. The classifier, whose performance was assessed in both the original and validation cohorts, reportedly diagnosed cytomegalovirus status with high specificity and sensitivity. A later analysis found first-cohort TCR clusters tended to co-occur in the approximately 110 validation repertoires.

Between the trimmed V and J ends, which lost 1 base and 8 bases, there was a span of 12 bases. Germline CDR1 is SGHVS and CDR2 is FNYEAQ. The CDR3 contains 15 residues. With respect to this clone: Its cognate antigen is unknown.

Sequenced by immunoSEQ multiplex PCR; TCRdb stores in-frame clones only, minus some. The repertoire includes 160,000 or so clones, roughly 84% of them detected once, and around 9.6% sits in the top ten. The sequence came from a man aged 25-40 years in good health and CMV-seropositive. The genes are TRBV7-6 and TRBJ2-6; D is possibly TRBD1 (6 bases). Sequenced: PBMCs. The CDR3 DNA is TGTGCCAGCAGCTTAGTGGGCCAGGGGACCAACGTCCTGACTTTC. Amino acids: CASSLVGQGTNVLTF.